One sample yielded the 32 T cell receptor beta chains listed below, sequenced in a study of cytomegalovirus exposure and HLA in healthy donors. Sequenced by immunoSEQ multiplex PCR; TCRdb stores in-frame clones only, minus some. The repertoire holds about 180,000 clones, with around 85% as singletons. The sequenced sample consisted of PBMCs. The receptors derive from a man between 18 and 35 years old in good health and CMV-seropositive.

The chain uses TRBV5-1 and TRBJ1-2; a possible D gene is TRBD1 (5 bases). Germline-derived CDR1 and CDR2 are SGHRS and YFSETQ. The V end lost 0 bases, the J end lost 0 bases, and 9 bases lay between the germline ends. The CDR3 runs to 15 residues. The CDR3 bases are TGCGCCAGCAGCTTGGGGACACTGACTAACTATGGCTACACCTTC. Amino acids: CASSLGTLTNYGYTF.

This sequence joins TRBV9 and TRBJ2-1; 9 bases fit TRBD1. The CDR3 totals 12 residues. Germline V gene sequence: CDR1 SGDLS, CDR2 YYNGEE. Trimming removed 4 bases from V and 11 bases from J; junction bases left unmatched: 4. The DNA of the CDR3 is TGTGCCAGCAGCACAGGACAGGGGAAGCAGTTCTTC. Its protein product is CASSTGQGKQFF. Complete variable domain (other parts from reference TRBV9 and TRBJ2-1): DSGVTQTPKHLITATGQRVTLRCSPRSGDLSVYWYQQSLDQGLQFLIQYYNGEERAKGNILERFSAQQFPDLHSELNLSSLELGDSALYFCASSTGQGKQFFGPGTRLTVL.

The V and J genes are TRBV11-3 and TRBJ2-7; tentative D call: TRBD2 (5 bases). The CDR3 is made up of 12 amino acids. Between the trimmed V and J ends, which lost 9 bases and 0 bases, there was a span of 9 bases. CDR1 SGHNT and CDR2 YENEEA come from the germline V gene. CDR3 protein: CASGLASYEQYF. CDR3 in DNA: TGTGCCAGTGGGCTAGCCTCCTACGAGCAGTACTTC.

The V and J genes are TRBV18 and TRBJ1-3; maybe TRBD1 (5 bases). With 3 bases removed from V and 2 bases from J, the gap between germline ends came to 14 bases. CDR1 KGHSH and CDR2 LQKENI come from the germline V gene. The CDR3 has 16 residues. CDR3 sequence reads: CASSPTPGGTGNTIYF. The CDR3 DNA is TGTGCCAGCTCACCCACACCCGGGGGAACTGGAAACACCATATATTTT.

The sample holds a few counts of this clone. This sequence joins TRBV7-2 and TRBJ2-1; 10 positions match TRBD2. V lost 4 bases to trimming and J lost 0 bases; unmatched junction nucleotides: 3. This CDR3 region has 16 residues. In germline, CDR1 is SGHTA, CDR2 FQGNSA. DNA of the CDR3: TGTGCCAGCAGCTCGAGCGGGGGGGTCTCCTACAATGAGCAGTTCTTC. It yields the protein CASSSSGGVSYNEQFF.

The chain has TRBV5-6 and TRBJ2-7, with TRBD1 matching over 10 bases. The CDR3 runs 17 residues. CDR1 and CDR2 from the germline V gene are SGHDT and YYEEEE. V lost 3 bases and J lost 0; bases outside the gene matches: 9. DNA of the CDR3: TGTGCCAGCAGCTCGGGACAGGGGAAACCCAGCTCCTACGAGCAGTACTTC. Its protein product is CASSSGQGKPSSYEQYF.

This clone was seen only a few times. The rearrangement joins TRBV10-1 to TRBJ1-6; D is unresolved. Trimming cost V 6 bases and J 7 bases, with 10 bases left between them. CDR3 length equals 13 residues. Germline-derived CDR1 and CDR2 are WNHNN and SYGVQD (reference sequence). The CDR3 nucleotides read TGCGCCAGCAGCTCGACTCTCAATTCACCCCTCCACTTT. It is translated as CASSSTLNSPLHF.

The chain combines TRBV28 with TRBJ2-3, with a tentative D call TRBD2 (6 bases). V lost 3 bases and J 2 bases, leaving 15 bases between the germline ends. The CDR3 totals 16 residues. CDR1 and CDR2 from the germline V gene are MDHEN and SYDVKM. CDR3 sequence reads: CASSFRGTLNTDTQYF. The CDR3 coding sequence is TGTGCCAGCAGTTTCCGCGGGACTCTCAACACAGATACGCAGTATTTT.

This chain uses TRBV6-1 with TRBJ1-2, with D unclear. This CDR3 comprises 13 residues. Germline V lookup: CDR1 MNHNS, CDR2 SASEGT. With 1 base removed from V and 9 bases from J, the gap between germline ends came to 12 bases. As DNA, the CDR3 is TGTGCCAGCAGTGAAGAACGGGGTAGGAGCTACACCTTC. It specifies CASSEERGRSYTF.

On this clone: Other nucleotide sequences from this sample produce the same CDR3. The chain recombines TRBV6-1 with TRBJ2-1; 9 bases map to TRBD2. In germline, CDR1 is MNHNS, CDR2 SASEGT. V shed 0 bases and J 4 bases; nucleotides not matched to a gene: 1. The CDR3 length is 15 residues. For the CDR3, the DNA is TGTGCCAGCAGTGAAGCTAGCGGGGGTTACAATGAGCAGTTCTTC. This codes for CASSEASGGYNEQFF.

With regard to this clone: At the DNA level, this CDR3 is encoded by other sequences in the same sample as well. V and J are TRBV5-8 and TRBJ2-7, with D tentatively TRBD1 (6 bases). The germline CDR1 and CDR2 sequences are SGHTS and YDEGEE. CDR3 size: 11 residues. Trimming removed 2 bases at V and 10 bases at J, with 10 bases between. Written as DNA, the CDR3 is TGTGCCAGCAGCTTAGCAGGGGAACAGTACTTC. Residues: CASSLAGEQYF.

The chain couples TRBV11-2 to TRBJ1-1; 10 positions agree with TRBD1. Unmatched junction bases numbered 1, after V lost 3 bases and J lost 0 bases. CDR3 length: 15 amino acids. Looked up from germline, CDR1 is SGHAT and CDR2 is FQNNGV. CDR3 sequence: CASSFGTGVNTEAFF. The CDR3 DNA sequence: TGTGCCAGCAGCTTCGGGACAGGGGTGAACACTGAAGCTTTCTTT.

This chain joins TRBV5-1 and TRBJ1-2, with 11 bases identical to TRBD1. The CDR3 consists of 14 residues. Germline assignment: CDR1 SGHRS and CDR2 YFSETQ. V was pared by 3 bases and J by 7 bases, with 5 bases of the junction left unmatched. CDR3 loop: CASSSGQGASGYTF. The CDR3 coding sequence is TGCGCCAGCAGCTCCGGACAGGGGGCAAGTGGCTACACCTTC.

This rearrangement joins TRBV6-5 to TRBJ1-2; TRBD1 might be the D (5 bases). The germline CDR1 and CDR2 sequences are MNHEY and SVGAGI. The CDR3 is 13 residues long. Trimming cost V 3 bases and J 4 bases, with 9 bases left between them. CDR3 region: CASSYRGVYGYTF. CDR3 DNA sequence: TGTGCCAGCAGTTATCGGGGGGTCTATGGCTACACCTTC.

This chain links TRBV10-2 with TRBJ2-7; D uncertain. CDR1 is WSHSY and CDR2 is SAAADI in the germline V gene. The CDR3 is 14 residues long. V was trimmed by 0 bases and J by 3 bases, leaving 9 bases between them. CDR3 in amino acids: CASSESESFYEQYF. DNA of the CDR3: TGCGCCAGCAGTGAGTCGGAGTCTTTCTACGAGCAGTACTTC.

The rearrangement uses TRBV5-1 and TRBJ2-7, with TRBD1 as a possible D gene (6 bases). CDR3 length: 13 residues. V was clipped by 3 bases and J by 6 bases, with 13 bases between them. Per the germline V gene, CDR1 is SGHRS and CDR2 is YFSETQ. The CDR3 DNA is TGCGCCAGCAGCTCAAGGGACATCAGCGAGCAGTACTTC. Its translation: CASSSRDISEQYF.

This clone was counted a few times. The rearrangement links TRBV11-2 to TRBJ2-7; unclear D gene. Between the trimmed V and J ends, which lost 4 bases and 1 base, there was a span of 5 bases. CDR1 is SGHAT and CDR2 is FQNNGV in the germline V gene. This CDR3 is built from 12 residues. The CDR3 spells CASSSLSYEQYF. The CDR3 DNA sequence: TGTGCCAGCAGCTCGTTATCCTACGAGCAGTACTTC.

The gene calls are TRBV9 and TRBJ2-1; 8 bases are shared with TRBD2. J gave up 4 bases and V 2 bases, and 11 bases lay outside the gene matches. This CDR3 has 17 amino acids. Looked up from germline, CDR1 is SGDLS and CDR2 is YYNGEE. This chain's CDR3 is CASSVGLAGGEYNEQFF. The CDR3 DNA sequence: TGTGCCAGCAGCGTGGGGCTCGCGGGGGGCGAGTACAATGAGCAGTTCTTC.

This clone was seen once. The V gene is TRBV6-1, the J gene TRBJ2-1; the match to TRBD1 covers 8 bases. The CDR3 covers 15 residues. J gave up 2 bases and V 3 bases, and 3 bases lay outside the gene matches. The germline CDR1 and CDR2 sequences are MNHNS and SASEGT. For the CDR3, the DNA is TGTGCCAGCAGTGAGGACAGGGACACCTACAATGAGCAGTTCTTC. It specifies CASSEDRDTYNEQFF.

This chain uses TRBV11-2 with TRBJ2-7, with a tentative D call TRBD1 (6 bases). The germline V and J ends were trimmed by 1 base and 2 bases, with 9 bases remaining between them. CDR3 length equals 14 residues. Per germline, CDR1 SGHAT and CDR2 FQNNGV. This chain's CDR3 is CASSLADRTYEQYF. The CDR3 region has the DNA TGTGCCAGCAGCTTAGCGGACAGAACCTACGAGCAGTACTTC.

The V gene is TRBV5-1, the J gene TRBJ2-7; tentative D call: TRBD2 (6 bases). Trimming took off 0 bases at V and 0 bases at J, with 7 bases between the two ends. The CDR3 runs 14 residues. Germline V gene data show CDR1 as SGHRS and CDR2 as YFSETQ. This CDR3 is CASSLDGSSYEQYF. The CDR3 nucleotides are TGCGCCAGCAGCTTGGACGGGAGCTCCTACGAGCAGTACTTC.

This rearrangement joins TRBV5-6 to TRBJ2-7; 10 positions match TRBD1. Trimming at V came to 1 base and at J to 1 base, leaving 8 bases not matched to a gene. CDR3 length: 17 amino acids. In germline, CDR1 is SGHDT, CDR2 YYEEEE. The CDR3 loop is CASSLMGRTGGSYEQYF. The CDR3 coding sequence is TGTGCCAGCAGCTTGATGGGTAGGACAGGGGGGTCCTACGAGCAGTACTTC.

The rearrangement joins TRBV5-1 to TRBJ2-6; D is possibly TRBD1 (6 bases). The CDR3 runs 18 residues. V was clipped by 3 bases and J by 1 base, with 17 bases between them. Germline loops: CDR1 SGHRS, CDR2 YFSETQ. CDR3: CASSSYRESLSGANVLTF. The CDR3 DNA is TGCGCCAGCAGCTCTTACAGGGAATCCCTTTCTGGGGCCAACGTCCTGACTTTC.

The table lists this clone with a few counts. The V call is TRBV28, the J call TRBJ1-2; possible D gene TRBD1, 6 bases. This CDR3 is 13 amino acids long. V shed 6 bases and J shed 2 bases, with 10 bases lying between them. Germline CDR1 MDHEN, CDR2 SYDVKM. DNA of the CDR3: TGTGCCAGCAGGCTGACAGGAAACTATGGCTACACCTTC. It translates to CASRLTGNYGYTF.

V and J are TRBV11-2 and TRBJ2-2, with 11 bases aligning to TRBD2. With V trimmed by 3 bases and J by 4 bases, 7 bases remained unmatched. Germline assignment: CDR1 SGHAT and CDR2 FQNNGV. This CDR3 contains 17 residues. The CDR3, as DNA: TGTGCCAGCAGCTTGAACGGACTAGCGGGCGGCACCGGGGAGCTGTTTTTT. This codes for CASSLNGLAGGTGELFF.

The chain is built from TRBV11-2 and TRBJ2-2; 14 bases fit TRBD2. Germline lookup yields CDR1 SGHAT and CDR2 FQNNGV. This CDR3 spans 17 amino acids. The V gene end was trimmed by 4 bases and the J gene end by 5 bases; junction bases not matched to a gene: 6. The CDR3 DNA follows: TGTGCCAGCAGCTCCCCGGGACTAGCGGGAGAGACCGGGGAGCTGTTTTTT. This translates into CASSSPGLAGETGELFF.

This chain links TRBV5-6 with TRBJ2-7, with D hard to call. CDR1 and CDR2 from the germline V gene are SGHDT and YYEEEE. V dropped 1 base and J dropped 6 bases, with 5 bases sitting between them. The CDR3 contains 11 residues. CDR3 coding DNA: TGTGCCAGCAGCTTGTACGGCGAGCAGTACTTC. It codes for CASSLYGEQYF.

V gene TRBV7-9 combines with J gene TRBJ2-1; no firm D call. Between the trimmed V and J ends, which lost 7 bases and 3 bases, there was a span of 10 bases. In germline, CDR1 is SEHNR, CDR2 FQNEAQ (reference sequence). This CDR3 has 13 residues. CDR3 sequence: CASTVQDYNEQFF. The CDR3, as DNA: TGTGCCAGCACCGTACAAGACTACAATGAGCAGTTCTTC.

The chain joins TRBV2 to TRBJ2-2, with 8 positions matching TRBD1. Germline V CDR1 and CDR2: SNHLY, FYNNEI. Trimming took 6 bases from V and 6 from J; bases not matched to a gene: 6. The CDR3 sequence is 14 residues long. CDR3 in amino acids: CASRVTGGAGELFF. The CDR3 coding sequence is TGTGCCAGCAGGGTCACAGGGGGTGCCGGGGAGCTGTTTTTT.

In its sample, this clone was seen once. For the CDR3, the DNA is TGCGCCAGCAGCTTGGGCCAGGCTATGAACACCGGGGAGCTGTTTTTT. It specifies CASSLGQAMNTGELFF. This sequence joins TRBV5-1 and TRBJ2-2; D unresolved. Trimming took off 0 bases at V and 1 base at J, with 10 bases between the two ends. Germline V gene data show CDR1 as SGHRS and CDR2 as YFSETQ. The CDR3 has 16 amino acids.

This clone was seen a single time. The V call is TRBV10-3, the J call TRBJ2-1; possible D gene TRBD1, 6 bases. V lost 2 bases, J lost 2 bases, and 10 bases lay in between. Germline-derived CDR1 and CDR2 are ENHRY and SYGVKD. This CDR3 has 15 amino acids. CDR3 coding DNA: TGTGCCATCAGTGAGGGACAGACCACCTACAATGAGCAGTTCTTC. It encodes CAISEGQTTYNEQFF.

The chain has TRBV7-9 and TRBJ1-1, with no clear D. V shed 1 base and J shed 10 bases, with 7 bases lying between them. Germline lookup yields CDR1 SEHNR and CDR2 FQNEAQ (reference sequence). There are 11 residues in the CDR3. As DNA, the CDR3 is TGTGCCAGCAGCTTAGGGGCTGGAGCTTTCTTT. It specifies CASSLGAGAFF.